A single sample is the source of the 20 T cell receptor beta chains below, sequenced in a study of cytomegalovirus exposure and HLA in healthy donors. The study ran its PCR with 60 Vbeta and 13 Jbeta primers. Clones were read by immunoSEQ multiplex PCR, and TCRdb kept only the in-frame ones, dropping some. Of 200,000 to 250,000 clones listed, around 76% are singletons. Sequencing was carried out using PBMCs. The source of these receptors is a woman between 40 and 55 years old in good health and CMV-seropositive.

This rearrangement joins TRBV30 to TRBJ2-7, with 9 bases identical to TRBD1. The ends lost 4 bases at V and 2 bases at J; junction bases unmatched: 6. Germline-derived CDR1 and CDR2 are GTSNPN and SVGIG (reference sequence). The CDR3 loop spans 14 amino acids. CDR3 residues: CAWIPRDRAYEQYF. The CDR3 DNA is TGTGCCTGGATTCCCCGGGACAGGGCCTACGAGCAGTACTTC. Based on the CDR3 plus reference TRBV30 and TRBJ2-7, the full variable domain is SQTIHQWPATLVQPVGSPLSLECTVEGTSNPNLYWYRQAAGRGLQLLFYSVGIGQISSEVPQNLSASRPQDRQFILSSKKLLLSDSGFYLCAWIPRDRAYEQYFGPGTRLTVT.

The V and J genes are TRBV9 and TRBJ1-5; D possibly corresponds to TRBD1 (6 bases). Germline values: CDR1 SGDLS, CDR2 YYNGEE. This CDR3 is built from 16 residues. The V gene lost 3 bases and the J gene lost 2 bases, with 15 bases spanning the gap. CDR3 nucleotide sequence: TGTGCCAGCAGCGCGGGGGGGGCACCAGGCAATCAGCCCCAGCATTTT. This codes for CASSAGGAPGNQPQHF.

This clone occurred a few times. CDR3 bases: TGTGCCAGCAGTGAATGGACAGTGAACACTGAAGCTTTCTTT. This translates into CASSEWTVNTEAFF. The rearrangement links TRBV6-1 to TRBJ1-1; a weak D match, TRBD1 (6 bases). Deletions cut 2 bases from V and 0 bases from J, with 7 bases between. The germline V gene has CDR1 MNHNS and CDR2 SASEGT. The CDR3 extends over 14 amino acids.

The chain joins TRBV29-1 to TRBJ2-7; tentatively, D is TRBD2 (5 bases). Germline V gene data show CDR1 as SQVTM and CDR2 as ANQGSEA. V dropped 5 bases and J dropped 3 bases, with 11 bases sitting between them. The length of the CDR3 is 12 residues. Here the CDR3 DNA reads TGCAGCGTTAGTGGCGGGCGCTACGAGCAGTACTTC. This codes for CSVSGGRYEQYF.

The chain links TRBV9 to TRBJ1-1, with D perhaps matching TRBD1 (5 bases). The CDR3 covers 13 residues. The germline CDR1 and CDR2 sequences are SGDLS and YYNGEE. With 0 bases removed from V and 9 bases from J, the gap between germline ends came to 12 bases. CDR3 in amino acids: CASSVEGREKAFF. CDR3 nucleotide sequence: TGTGCCAGCAGCGTAGAGGGGAGGGAAAAAGCTTTCTTT.

The CDR3 DNA sequence: TGTGCCTCGAATCCCCTAGGACTAGCTAGCACAGATACGCAGTATTTT. Residues: CASNPLGLASTDTQYF. The V gene is TRBV19, the J gene TRBJ2-3; 8 nucleotides match TRBD2. The germline gives CDR1 LNHDA, CDR2 SQIVND (reference sequence). V shed 11 bases, J shed 0 bases, and the junction held 13 bases outside the gene matches. CDR3 length: 16 amino acids.

A few counts support this clone. The gene calls are TRBV4-2 and TRBJ2-7; D is unclear. V lost 0 bases and J 3 bases, leaving 15 bases between the germline ends. The CDR3 runs to 16 residues. Germline CDR1 reads LGHNA; CDR2 reads YNFKEQ. CDR3 DNA: TGTGCCAGCAGCCAAGAAGAGGCATCACCTATCTACGAGCAGTACTTC. It encodes CASSQEEASPIYEQYF.

This CDR3 reads CASSQAAGRGYTF. CDR3 DNA sequence: TGCGCCAGCAGCCAAGCGGCAGGGAGGGGCTACACCTTC. The chain carries TRBV4-3 and TRBJ1-2, with TRBD1 as a possible D gene (5 bases). The CDR3 runs 13 residues. Between the trimmed V and J ends, which lost 1 base and 8 bases, there was a span of 11 bases. CDR1 LGHNA and CDR2 YSLEER come from the germline V gene.

A remark on this clone: Different DNA sequences within this sample yield the same CDR3. This chain uses TRBV7-2 with TRBJ2-3; TRBD2 matches 12 bases. Per the germline V gene, CDR1 is SGHTA and CDR2 is FQGNSA. The CDR3 has 14 amino acids. Unmatched junction bases numbered 4, after V lost 3 bases and J lost 9 bases. DNA of the CDR3: TGTGCCAGCAGCTTGAGACTAGCGGGAGACACGCAGTATTTT. Translating gives CASSLRLAGDTQYF.

The CDR3 DNA sequence: TGTGCCAGCAGGCGTACGAGGACAGGGAATTCACCCCTCCACTTT. It yields the protein CASRRTRTGNSPLHF. The chain links TRBV7-2 to TRBJ1-6, with 8 nucleotides matching TRBD1. CDR3 length: 15 residues. V lost 6 bases to trimming and J lost 7 bases; unmatched junction nucleotides: 8. Per germline, CDR1 SGHTA and CDR2 FQGNSA.

V gene TRBV5-1 combines with J gene TRBJ2-1, with TRBD1 matching over 9 bases. This CDR3 has 15 amino acids. The germline V gene encodes CDR1 SGHRS and CDR2 YFSETQ. V shed 1 base, J shed 3 bases, and the junction held 2 bases outside the gene matches. In DNA, the CDR3 is TGCGCCAGCAGCTTGCGGGGACAGGGCTACAATGAGCAGTTCTTC. Encoded protein: CASSLRGQGYNEQFF.

In DNA, the CDR3 is TGTGCTAGTGGTTTGTATGCCTGGGCAGGACAGGGTCGCCTTTGGCTTGCCACAGATACGCAGTATTTT. Translating it yields CASGLYAWAGQGRLWLATDTQYF. The chain recombines TRBV12-5 with TRBJ2-3, with 8 bases matching TRBD1. The germline CDR1 and CDR2 sequences are LGHNT and FRNRAP. This CDR3 has 23 amino acids. Trimming cost V 2 bases and J 2 bases; bases outside gene matches: 27. Using reference TRBV12-5 and TRBJ2-3 for the parts outside the CDR3, the full variable domain is DARVTQTPRHKVTEMGQEVTMRCQPILGHNTVFWYRQTMMQGLELLAYFRNRAPLDDSGMPKDRFSAEMPDATLATLKIQPSEPRDSAVYFCASGLYAWAGQGRLWLATDTQYFGPGTRLTVL.

This clone showed up just a few times. The J gene is TRBJ2-1, the V gene TRBV7-2; 8 bases fit TRBD2. V trimming: 0 bases; J trimming: 2 bases; junction bases outside the gene matches: 3. The germline V gene encodes CDR1 SGHTA and CDR2 FQGNSA. The CDR3 consists of 16 residues. The CDR3 DNA reads TGTGCCAGCAGCTTAGCCCAAGCGGGGGCCTACAATGAGCAGTTCTTC. Protein: CASSLAQAGAYNEQFF.

The rearrangement uses TRBV10-3 and TRBJ1-2; D is unclear. The CDR3 covers 14 residues. Per the germline V gene, CDR1 is ENHRY and CDR2 is SYGVKD. The V and J ends lost 0 bases and 2 bases respectively, with 7 bases between them. The CDR3 DNA sequence: TGTGCCATCAGTGAGTCAACGGGGAACTATGGCTACACCTTC. It yields the protein CAISESTGNYGYTF.

J is TRBJ2-2 and V is TRBV6-5, with TRBD1 matching 8 bases. Germline CDR1 MNHEY, CDR2 SVGAGI. Trimming took 6 bases from V and 1 from J; bases not matched to a gene: 4. The CDR3 has 15 residues. This chain's CDR3 is CASRLGQGNTGELFF. CDR3 in DNA: TGTGCCAGCAGACTTGGACAGGGGAACACCGGGGAGCTGTTTTTT.

The chain is built from TRBV7-8 and TRBJ1-5; D is perhaps TRBD1 (6 bases). V was trimmed by 4 bases and J by 6 bases, leaving 16 bases between them. The CDR3 sequence is 15 residues long. The germline gives CDR1 SGHVS, CDR2 FQNEAQ. The CDR3 nucleotides read TGTGCCAGCAGCTCCTCTGACAGGTACGCTCAGCCCCAGCATTTT. Protein product: CASSSSDRYAQPQHF.

The V gene is TRBV7-2, the J gene TRBJ2-3; weak D call: TRBD2 (6 bases). V lost 5 bases and J lost 2, with 11 bases in between. The CDR3 extends over 14 amino acids. From germline, CDR1 is SGHTA and CDR2 FQGNSA. CDR3 in amino acids: CASSPQRATDTQYF. The CDR3 DNA follows: TGTGCCAGCAGCCCCCAGCGGGCCACAGATACGCAGTATTTT.

The rearrangement uses TRBV25-1 and TRBJ1-5, with TRBD1 matching 7 bases. Trimming removed 2 bases from V and 4 bases from J; junction bases left unmatched: 2. This CDR3 region has 14 residues. Germline CDR1 is MGHDK and CDR2 is SYGVNS. The chain's CDR3 is CASSEGTANQPQHF. The CDR3 nucleotides read TGTGCCAGCAGTGAAGGGACAGCTAATCAGCCCCAGCATTTT.

The CDR3 is CASRAQGGTEAFF. As DNA, the CDR3 is TGTGCCAGCAGGGCCCAGGGCGGCACTGAAGCTTTCTTT. The V gene is TRBV11-3, the J gene TRBJ1-1; possible D gene TRBD1, 5 bases. In germline, CDR1 is SGHNT, CDR2 YENEEA. The V end was cut by 6 bases, the J end by 4 bases, with 12 bases between. This CDR3 region has 13 residues. The whole variable domain, filled in from reference TRBV11-3 and TRBJ1-1, reads EAGVVQSPRYKIIEKKQPVAFWCNPISGHNTLYWYLQNLGQGPELLIRYENEEAVDDSQLPKDRFSAERLKGVDSTLKIQPAELGDSAVYLCASRAQGGTEAFFGQGTRLTVV.

This sequence joins TRBV6-4 and TRBJ2-1; 7 bases align to TRBD1. V dropped 5 bases and J dropped 9; count of bases not matched to a gene: 4. Germline V CDR1 and CDR2: MRHNA, SNTAGT. This CDR3 has 12 amino acids. The CDR3 DNA reads as TGTGCCAGCAGTTACCCAGGGGGTGAGCAGTTCTTC. It codes for CASSYPGGEQFF.